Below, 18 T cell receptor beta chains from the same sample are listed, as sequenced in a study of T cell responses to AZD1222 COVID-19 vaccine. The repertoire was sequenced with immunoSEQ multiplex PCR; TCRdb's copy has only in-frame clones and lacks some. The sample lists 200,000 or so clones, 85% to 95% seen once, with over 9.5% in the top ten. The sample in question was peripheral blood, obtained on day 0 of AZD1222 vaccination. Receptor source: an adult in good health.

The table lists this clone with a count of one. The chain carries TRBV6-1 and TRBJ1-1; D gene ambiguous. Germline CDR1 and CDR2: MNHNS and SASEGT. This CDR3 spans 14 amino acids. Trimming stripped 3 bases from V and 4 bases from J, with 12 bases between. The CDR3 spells CASSDVQIGTEAFF. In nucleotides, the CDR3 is TGTGCCAGCAGTGACGTGCAGATTGGCACTGAAGCTTTCTTT.

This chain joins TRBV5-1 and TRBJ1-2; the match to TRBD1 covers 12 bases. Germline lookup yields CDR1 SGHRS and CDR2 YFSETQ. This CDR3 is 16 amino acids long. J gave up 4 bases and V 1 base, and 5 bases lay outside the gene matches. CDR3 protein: CASSLTGTGGGYGYTF. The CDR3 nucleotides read TGCGCCAGCAGCTTGACCGGGACAGGGGGCGGCTATGGCTACACCTTC.

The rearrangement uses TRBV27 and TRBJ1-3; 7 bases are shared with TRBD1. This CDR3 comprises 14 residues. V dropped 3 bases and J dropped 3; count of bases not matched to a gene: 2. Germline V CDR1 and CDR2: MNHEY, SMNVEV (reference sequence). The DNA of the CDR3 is TGTGCCAGCAGTTTGACAGGGTATGGAAACACCATATATTTT. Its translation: CASSLTGYGNTIYF.

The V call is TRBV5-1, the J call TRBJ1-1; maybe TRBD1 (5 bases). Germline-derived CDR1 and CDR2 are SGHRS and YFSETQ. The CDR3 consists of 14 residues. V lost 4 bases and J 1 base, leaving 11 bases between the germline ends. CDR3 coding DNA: TGCGCCAGCAGCGACTGGGACGGGAACACTGAAGCTTTCTTT. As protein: CASSDWDGNTEAFF.

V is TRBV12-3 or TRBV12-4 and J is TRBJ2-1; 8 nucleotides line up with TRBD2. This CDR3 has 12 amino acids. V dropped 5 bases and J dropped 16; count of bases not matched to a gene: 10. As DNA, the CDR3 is TGTGCCAGCAGTCAGACTAGCGTAACCTTCTTCTTC. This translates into CASSQTSVTFFF.

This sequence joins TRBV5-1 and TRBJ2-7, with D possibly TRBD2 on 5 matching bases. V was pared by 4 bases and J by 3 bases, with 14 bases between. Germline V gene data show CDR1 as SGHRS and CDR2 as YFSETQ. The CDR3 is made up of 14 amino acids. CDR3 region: CASSAAGSYYEQYF. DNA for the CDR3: TGCGCCAGCAGCGCGGCGGGTAGCTACTACGAGCAGTACTTC.

The DNA for the CDR3 is TGTGCCAGTAGAACCGGGACAGGGGTCACCGGGGAGCTGTTTTTT. Amino acids: CASRTGTGVTGELFF. The V call is TRBV19, the J call TRBJ2-2; 10 bases are shared with TRBD1. V dropped 6 bases and J dropped 4; count of bases not matched to a gene: 5. The CDR3 sequence is 15 residues long. Per germline, CDR1 LNHDA and CDR2 SQIVND (reference sequence).

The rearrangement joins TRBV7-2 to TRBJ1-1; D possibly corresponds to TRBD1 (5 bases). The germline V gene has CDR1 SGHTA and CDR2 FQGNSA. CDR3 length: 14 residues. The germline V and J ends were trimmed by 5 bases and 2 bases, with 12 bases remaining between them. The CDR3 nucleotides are TGTGCCAGCAGCGTAGGGGTTGCTAACACTGAAGCTTTCTTT. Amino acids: CASSVGVANTEAFF.

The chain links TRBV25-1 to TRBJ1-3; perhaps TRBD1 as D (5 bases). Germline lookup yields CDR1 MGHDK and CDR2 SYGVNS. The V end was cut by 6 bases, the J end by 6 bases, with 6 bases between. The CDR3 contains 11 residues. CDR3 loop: CASSRANTIYF. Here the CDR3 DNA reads TGTGCCAGCAGCAGGGCAAACACCATATATTTT.

DNA of the CDR3: TGTGCCAGCAGCCAAGTGAGCGAGCAGTTCTTC. This sequence encodes CASSQVSEQFF. The chain carries TRBV14 and TRBJ2-1; D remains unclear. Germline V gene data show CDR1 as SGHDN and CDR2 as FVKESK. Trimming left V 1 base short and J 10 bases short, with 5 bases between. The CDR3 is 11 amino acids.

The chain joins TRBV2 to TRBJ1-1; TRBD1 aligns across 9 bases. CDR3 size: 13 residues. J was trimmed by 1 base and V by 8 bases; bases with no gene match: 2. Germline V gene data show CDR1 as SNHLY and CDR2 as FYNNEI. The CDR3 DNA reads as TGTGCCAGCTTGGACAGGGGGAACACTGAAGCTTTCTTT. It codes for CASLDRGNTEAFF. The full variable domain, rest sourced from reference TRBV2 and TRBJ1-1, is EPEVTQTPSHQVTQMGQEVILRCVPISNHLYFYWYRQILGQKVEFLVSFYNNEISEKSEIFDDQFSVERPDGSNFTLKIRSTKLEDSAMYFCASLDRGNTEAFFGQGTRLTVV.

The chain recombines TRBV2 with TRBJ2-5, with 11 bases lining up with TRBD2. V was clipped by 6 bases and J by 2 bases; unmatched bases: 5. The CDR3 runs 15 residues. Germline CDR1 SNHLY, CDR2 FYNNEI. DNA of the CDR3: TGTGCCAGCAGGGCCGGGACTAGCGGTCAAGAGACCCAGTACTTC. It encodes CASRAGTSGQETQYF. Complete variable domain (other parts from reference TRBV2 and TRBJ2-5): EPEVTQTPSHQVTQMGQEVILRCVPISNHLYFYWYRQILGQKVEFLVSFYNNEISEKSEIFDDQFSVERPDGSNFTLKIRSTKLEDSAMYFCASRAGTSGQETQYFGPGTRLLVL.

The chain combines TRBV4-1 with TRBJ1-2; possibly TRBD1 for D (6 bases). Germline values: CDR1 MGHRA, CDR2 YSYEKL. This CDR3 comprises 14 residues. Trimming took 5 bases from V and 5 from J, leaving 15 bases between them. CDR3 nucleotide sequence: TGCGCCAGCAGCTCGCGGACAGACTTTTATGGCTACACCTTC. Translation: CASSSRTDFYGYTF.

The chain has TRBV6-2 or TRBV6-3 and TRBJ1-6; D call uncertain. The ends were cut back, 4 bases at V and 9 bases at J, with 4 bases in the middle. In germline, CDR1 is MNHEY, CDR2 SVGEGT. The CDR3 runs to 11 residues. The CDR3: CASSFPSPLHF. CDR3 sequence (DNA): TGTGCCAGCAGTTTTCCTTCACCCCTCCACTTT.

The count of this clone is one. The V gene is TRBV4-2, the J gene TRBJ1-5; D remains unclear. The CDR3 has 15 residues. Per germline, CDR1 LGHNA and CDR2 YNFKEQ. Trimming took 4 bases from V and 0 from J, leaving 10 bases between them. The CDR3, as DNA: TGTGCCAGCAGCCCGAGGGTGGGTAGCAATCAGCCCCAGCATTTT. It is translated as CASSPRVGSNQPQHF.

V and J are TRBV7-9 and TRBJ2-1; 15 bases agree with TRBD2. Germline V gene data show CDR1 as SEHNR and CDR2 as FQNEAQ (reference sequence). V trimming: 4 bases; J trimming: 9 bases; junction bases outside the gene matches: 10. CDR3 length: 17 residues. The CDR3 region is CASSSRTSGRDEGEQFF. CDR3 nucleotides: TGTGCCAGCAGCTCCCGGACTAGCGGGAGGGATGAGGGTGAGCAGTTCTTC.

Written as DNA, the CDR3 is TGTGCCAGCAGCTTAGGGGAGACAGTTGGCTACACCTTC. It codes for CASSLGETVGYTF. The chain has TRBV7-9 and TRBJ1-2, with D possibly matching TRBD1 (5 bases). This CDR3 comprises 13 residues. CDR1 SEHNR and CDR2 FQNEAQ come from the germline V gene (reference sequence). V lost 1 base and J lost 7, with 10 bases in between.

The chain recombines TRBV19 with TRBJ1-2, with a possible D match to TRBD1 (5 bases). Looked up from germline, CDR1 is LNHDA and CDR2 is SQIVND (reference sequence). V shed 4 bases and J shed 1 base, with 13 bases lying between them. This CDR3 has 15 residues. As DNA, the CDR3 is TGTGCCAGTAGTACCTGGGACGACGTTAACTATGGCTACACCTTC. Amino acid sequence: CASSTWDDVNYGYTF.